These 10 T cell receptor beta chains came from one sample sequenced in a study of T cell responses to AZD1222 COVID-19 vaccine (dated by TCRdb to about 2021). The time point label of this sample denotes: baseline before first vaccination. Library construction relied on the immunoSEQ multiplex PCR assay. Held by TCRdb, this immuneACCESS table contains in-frame sequences only and omits some clones. Under half of the omission traces to an unresolved V gene where checked; the cause of the rest is unknown. Across this sample there are 90,000 to 150,000 clones, with 75% to 95% seen only once. Roughly 5.7% of the sample is in the top ten clones. The sample in question was peripheral blood, obtained on day 0 of AZD1222 vaccination. The receptors were gathered from an adult in good health.

The chain employs TRBV3-1 (or the pseudogene TRBV3-2) and TRBJ1-2; D perhaps matches TRBD1 (6 bases). The length of the CDR3 is 14 residues. The germline V gene encodes CDR1 LGHDT and CDR2 YNNKEL (reference sequence). V was shortened by 4 bases and J by 7 bases, with 16 bases between the two germline ends. The CDR3 DNA follows: TGTGCCAGCAGCCTCACGACAGGAGGTGGTGGCTACACCTTC. Amino acid sequence: CASSLTTGGGGYTF.

The chain recombines TRBV13 with TRBJ1-2, with D uncertain. V was clipped by 5 bases and J by 8 bases, with 12 bases between them. The CDR3 is made up of 12 amino acids. The germline V gene encodes CDR1 PRHDT and CDR2 FYEKMQ (reference sequence). CDR3 region: CASSIEGIGYTF. The CDR3 bases are TGTGCCAGCAGCATAGAGGGAATCGGCTACACCTTC.

To note about this clone: This CDR3 is also generated by other DNA sequences in the sample. V and J are TRBV28 and TRBJ1-2, with a weak D call TRBD1 (6 bases). Germline loops: CDR1 MDHEN, CDR2 SYDVKM. This CDR3 region has 13 residues. V lost 4 bases and J lost 2, with 8 bases in between. The CDR3 loop reads CASSSGQNYGYTF. CDR3 bases: TGTGCCAGCAGTTCTGGACAGAACTATGGCTACACCTTC.

V and J are TRBV7-2 and TRBJ2-1, with 8 bases identical to TRBD2. The CDR3 has 18 residues. V shed 1 base and J 10 bases; nucleotides not matched to a gene: 18. Germline CDR1 and CDR2: SGHTA and FQGNSA. The CDR3 DNA sequence: TGTGCCAGCAGCTTAGATGTCGCGGGGGGCTCGGATGCGCGCGAGCAGTTCTTC. It codes for CASSLDVAGGSDAREQFF.

The chain carries TRBV28 and TRBJ1-2; 9 bases map to TRBD1. The ends lost 6 bases at V and 4 bases at J; junction bases unmatched: 12. The CDR3 is 16 amino acids. Germline V CDR1 and CDR2: MDHEN, SYDVKM. The chain's CDR3 is CASRLEPPQGAYGYTF. CDR3 in DNA: TGTGCCAGCAGATTAGAACCCCCACAGGGGGCCTATGGCTACACCTTC.

The chain recombines TRBV11-2 with TRBJ1-6, with TRBD1 matching over 10 bases. This CDR3 has 18 amino acids. Germline V CDR1 and CDR2: SGHAT, FQNNGV. After removal of 4 bases from V and 5 bases from J, the junction contained 11 bases not matched to a gene. The CDR3 spells CASSSIRSGTGDNSPLHF. The CDR3 DNA is TGTGCCAGCAGCTCCATTCGCTCCGGGACAGGGGATAATTCACCCCTCCACTTT.

This chain uses TRBV15 with TRBJ1-4; D not certain. In germline, CDR1 is LNHNV, CDR2 YYDKDF (reference sequence). The length of the CDR3 is 15 residues. V was pared by 1 base and J by 4 bases, with 10 bases between. The CDR3 loop is CATSRGSVFNEKLFF. CDR3 sequence (DNA): TGTGCCACCAGCAGAGGGTCAGTTTTTAATGAAAAACTGTTTTTT.

The DNA of the CDR3 is TGTGCCAGCAGGCCAGGGAAGGACACTGAAGCTTTCTTT. The encoded protein is CASRPGKDTEAFF. The J gene is TRBJ1-1, the V gene TRBV6-5, with D perhaps TRBD1 (5 bases). The CDR3 totals 13 residues. Trimming pared 6 bases from V and 3 bases from J, leaving 11 bases between. The germline gives CDR1 MNHEY, CDR2 SVGAGI.

The chain links TRBV9 to TRBJ2-3, with 8 bases aligning to TRBD2. V was pared by 4 bases and J by 2 bases, with 18 bases of the junction left unmatched. The CDR3 contains 19 residues. Germline CDR1 SGDLS, CDR2 YYNGEE. This chain's CDR3 is CASSSRTSGSLFYTDTQYF. The CDR3 DNA is TGTGCCAGCAGCAGCCGTACAAGCGGGAGCCTCTTTTACACAGATACGCAGTATTTT. Full variable domain (outside the CDR3, taken from reference TRBV9 and TRBJ2-3): DSGVTQTPKHLITATGQRVTLRCSPRSGDLSVYWYQQSLDQGLQFLIQYYNGEERAKGNILERFSAQQFPDLHSELNLSSLELGDSALYFCASSSRTSGSLFYTDTQYFGPGTRLTVL.

Concerning this clone itself: One end of the junction does not line up with germline, which may come from a read error. The rearrangement joins TRBV7-9 to TRBJ2-7; a possible D gene is TRBD2 (5 bases). Germline CDR1 SEHNR, CDR2 FQNEAQ (reference sequence). The CDR3 covers 14 residues. In DNA, the CDR3 is TGTGCCAGCAGCCTAGCCACCTACGAGTACGAGCAGTACTTC. It translates to CASSLATYEYEQYF.